These 10 T cell receptor beta chains originate from one sample sequenced in a study of immune heterogeneity within non-small cell lung tumors. Multiplex PCR was performed with 32 V and 13 J primers, and it amplified TCR beta CDR3. TCRdb passed the multiplex PCR reads through MiXCR, listing each CDR3 protein once. There are roughly 2,700 distinct CDR3 sequences in the sample; around 41% occur only once, and 22% lies in the top ten. Genomic DNA extracted from bulk tumor tissue served as template. A total of roughly 600 ng was used per sample. In surgery, several biopsies were collected from each primary tumor at widely spaced sites. These patients got curative surgery after being newly diagnosed with untreated non-small cell lung cancer. The sample was lung tumor tissue. These receptors originate from a woman aged 50 to 65 with non-small cell lung cancer.

By sample fraction, this clonotype is medium-sized. This chain uses TRBV28 with TRBJ2-7; D is ambiguous. Between the trimmed V and J ends, which lost 7 bases and 2 bases, there was a span of 0 bases. The CDR3 contains 9 residues. Germline CDR1 MDHEN, CDR2 SYDVKM. The CDR3: CASTYEQYF. As DNA, the CDR3 is TGTGCCAGCACCTACGAGCAGTACTTC. Together with reference TRBV28 and TRBJ2-7, the CDR3 gives the full variable domain: DVKVTQSSRYLVKRTGEKVFLECVQDMDHENMFWYRQDPGLGLRLIYFSYDVKMKEKGDIPEGYSVSREKKERFSLILESASTNQTSMYLCASTYEQYFGPGTRLTVT.

This clonotype is medium-sized within its sample. The genes are TRBV6-1 and TRBJ1-2; weak D call: TRBD1 (6 bases). The CDR3 extends over 13 amino acids. With 10 bases removed from V and 3 bases from J, the gap between germline ends came to 15 bases. CDR1 and CDR2 (germline): MNHNS, SASEGT. The CDR3 protein is CATQGGDDYGYTF. CDR3 bases: TGTGCCACACAAGGGGGGGACGACTATGGCTACACCTTC.

The genes are TRBV19 and TRBJ1-6, with D unresolved. The ends were cut back, 4 bases at V and 11 bases at J, with 15 bases in the middle. This CDR3 has 14 amino acids. Germline CDR1 LNHDA, CDR2 SQIVND (reference sequence). The CDR3 region has the DNA TGTGCCAGTAGTACAGAAGGACTGATGGCACCCCTCCACTTT. This codes for CASSTEGLMAPLHF.

This clonotype is medium-sized. This chain links TRBV6-1 with TRBJ2-3; 8 bases fit TRBD2. CDR1 is MNHNS, CDR2 SASEGT, per germline. The V and J ends lost 9 bases and 6 bases, in that order; junction bases with no gene match: 8. The CDR3 has 13 amino acids. The CDR3 here is CASGGTRRDTQYF. For the CDR3, the DNA is TGTGCCAGTGGAGGGACTAGGAGGGATACGCAGTATTTT.

This clonotype is a singleton in its sample. The chain couples TRBV10-3 to TRBJ2-6; D remains ambiguous. CDR3 length: 18 amino acids. Trimming stripped 3 bases from V and 0 bases from J, with 15 bases between. Germline V CDR1 and CDR2: ENHRY, SYGVKD. The CDR3 bases are TGTGCCATCAGTGATTTCACGAATAGGGTCTCTGGGGCCAACGTCCTGACTTTC. It codes for CAISDFTNRVSGANVLTF.

The J gene is TRBJ1-2, the V gene TRBV12-3 or TRBV12-4, with TRBD1 as a possible D gene (5 bases). Trimming took off 4 bases at V and 8 bases at J, with 17 bases between the two ends. CDR3 length: 14 amino acids. The CDR3 here is CASSSGTAKYGYTF. In nucleotides, the CDR3 is TGTGCCAGCAGTTCCGGGACGGCGAAATACGGCTACACCTTC.

This clonotype qualifies as medium-sized. This chain uses TRBV3-1 with TRBJ2-2, with 8 bases fitting TRBD2. This CDR3 region has 13 residues. The trim removed 4 bases at V and 7 bases at J, leaving 2 bases unmatched. Looked up from germline, CDR1 is LGHDT and CDR2 is YNNKEL (reference sequence). CDR3 DNA sequence: TGTGCCAGCAGCCCCGGGGGGGGCGGGGAGCTGTTTTTT. Amino acids: CASSPGGGGELFF.

The sample holds one count of this clonotype. The V call is TRBV28, the J call TRBJ2-7, with 9 bases aligning to TRBD1. The CDR3 totals 15 residues. The germline gives CDR1 MDHEN, CDR2 SYDVKM. Trimming at V came to 6 bases and at J to 7 bases, leaving 13 bases not matched to a gene. Here the CDR3 reads CASSPETGGPREQYF. The DNA of the CDR3 is TGTGCCAGCAGCCCTGAGACAGGGGGTCCAAGGGAGCAGTACTTC.

Judged by abundance, this clonotype is large. The chain is built from TRBV14 and TRBJ2-3, with 9 bases lining up with TRBD1. The CDR3 is 15 residues long. The V segment lost 6 bases and the J segment 1 base; nucleotides outside the gene matches: 5. Germline CDR1 reads SGHDN; CDR2 reads FVKESK. The CDR3 nucleotides are TGTGCCAGCAGTACAGGGGGCTTTGGCACAGATACGCAGTATTTT. Translation: CASSTGGFGTDTQYF.

The V gene is TRBV7-2, the J gene TRBJ2-7; TRBD2 aligns across 7 bases. V lost 6 bases, J lost 7 bases, and 12 bases stayed unmatched. Looked up from germline, CDR1 is SGHTA and CDR2 is FQGNSA. The CDR3 sequence is 14 residues long. The CDR3 DNA sequence: TGTGCCAGCAGTCGGAGGGAGGGCCCAAGTGAGCAGTACTTC. Protein product: CASSRREGPSEQYF.